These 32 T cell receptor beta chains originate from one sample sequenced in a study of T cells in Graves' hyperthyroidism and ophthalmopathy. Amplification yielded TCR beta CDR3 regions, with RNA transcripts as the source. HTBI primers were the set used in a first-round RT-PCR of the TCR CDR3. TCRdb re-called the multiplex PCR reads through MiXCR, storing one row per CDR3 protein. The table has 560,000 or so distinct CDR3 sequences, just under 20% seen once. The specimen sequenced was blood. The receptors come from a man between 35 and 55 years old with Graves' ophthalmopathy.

The CDR3 region has the DNA TGCAGCGTGACCGCACCCCCAGACCCTGAAGCTTTCTTT. As protein: CSVTAPPDPEAFF. This chain joins TRBV29-1 and TRBJ1-1, with D unresolved. The CDR3 contains 13 residues. The V gene lost 6 bases and the J gene lost 6 bases, with 17 bases spanning the gap. Germline V CDR1 and CDR2: SQVTM, ANQGSEA.

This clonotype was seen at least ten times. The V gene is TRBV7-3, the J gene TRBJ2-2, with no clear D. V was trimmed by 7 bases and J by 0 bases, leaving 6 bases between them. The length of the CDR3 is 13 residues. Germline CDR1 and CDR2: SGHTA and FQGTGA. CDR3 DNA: TGTGCCAGCACCGCTCCGAACACCGGGGAGCTGTTTTTT. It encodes CASTAPNTGELFF. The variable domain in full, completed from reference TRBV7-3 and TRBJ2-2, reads GAGVSQTPSNKVTEKGKYVELRCDPISGHTALYWYRQSLGQGPEFLIYFQGTGAADDSGLPNDRFFAVRPEGSVSTLKIQRTERGDSAVYLCASTAPNTGELFFGEGSRLTVL.

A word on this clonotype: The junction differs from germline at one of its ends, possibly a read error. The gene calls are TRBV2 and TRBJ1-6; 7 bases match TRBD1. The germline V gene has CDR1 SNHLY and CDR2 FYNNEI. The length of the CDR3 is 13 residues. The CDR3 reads CASRGQHNSLLHF. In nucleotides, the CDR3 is TGTGCCAGCAGGGGACAGCATAATTCACTCCTCCACTTT.

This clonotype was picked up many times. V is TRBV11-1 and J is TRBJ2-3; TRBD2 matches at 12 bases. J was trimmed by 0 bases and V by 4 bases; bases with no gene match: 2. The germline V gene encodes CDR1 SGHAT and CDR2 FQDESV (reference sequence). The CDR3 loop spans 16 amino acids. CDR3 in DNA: TGTGCCAGCAGCTCCCTAGCGGGAGGGAGCACAGATACGCAGTATTTT. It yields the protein CASSSLAGGSTDTQYF.

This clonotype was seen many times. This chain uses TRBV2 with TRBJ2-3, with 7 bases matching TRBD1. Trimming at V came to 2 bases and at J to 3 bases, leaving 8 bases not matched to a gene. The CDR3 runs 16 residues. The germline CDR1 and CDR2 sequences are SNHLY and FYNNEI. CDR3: CASSERQGWGTDTQYF. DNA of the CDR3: TGTGCCAGCAGTGAAAGACAGGGTTGGGGTACAGATACGCAGTATTTT.

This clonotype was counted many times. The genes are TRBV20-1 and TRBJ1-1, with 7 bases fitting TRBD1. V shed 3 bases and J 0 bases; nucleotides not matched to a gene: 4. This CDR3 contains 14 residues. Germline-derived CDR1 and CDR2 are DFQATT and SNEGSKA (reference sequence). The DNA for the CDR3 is TGCAGTGCTAGCAAGGGGGCGGTGAACACTGAAGCTTTCTTT. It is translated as CSASKGAVNTEAFF.

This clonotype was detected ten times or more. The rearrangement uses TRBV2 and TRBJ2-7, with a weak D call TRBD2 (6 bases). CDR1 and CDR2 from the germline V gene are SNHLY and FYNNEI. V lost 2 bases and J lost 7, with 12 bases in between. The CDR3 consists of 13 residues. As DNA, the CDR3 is TGTGCCAGCAGTGAAACCGGGGCGGGAGAGCAGTACTTC. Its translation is CASSETGAGEQYF.

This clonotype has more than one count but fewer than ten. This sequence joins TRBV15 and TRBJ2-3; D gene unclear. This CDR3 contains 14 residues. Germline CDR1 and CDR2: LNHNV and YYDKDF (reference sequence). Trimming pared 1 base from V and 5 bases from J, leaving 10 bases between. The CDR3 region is CATSRGWLGDTQYF. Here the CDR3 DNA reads TGTGCCACCAGCAGAGGATGGCTAGGAGATACGCAGTATTTT.

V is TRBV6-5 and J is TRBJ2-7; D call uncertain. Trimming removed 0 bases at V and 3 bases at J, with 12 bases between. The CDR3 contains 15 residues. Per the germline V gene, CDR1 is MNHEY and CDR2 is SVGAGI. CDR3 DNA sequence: TGTGCCAGCAGTTACTCCGGAAGGGTGATCTACGAGCAGTACTTC. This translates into CASSYSGRVIYEQYF.

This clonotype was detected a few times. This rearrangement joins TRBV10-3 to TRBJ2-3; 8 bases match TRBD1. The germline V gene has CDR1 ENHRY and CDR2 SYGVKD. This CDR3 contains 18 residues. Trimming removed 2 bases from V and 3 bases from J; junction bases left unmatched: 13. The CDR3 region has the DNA TGTGCCATCAGTGAGAGGAGAACCGGACAGGGAGGAACAGATACGCAGTATTTT. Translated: CAISERRTGQGGTDTQYF.

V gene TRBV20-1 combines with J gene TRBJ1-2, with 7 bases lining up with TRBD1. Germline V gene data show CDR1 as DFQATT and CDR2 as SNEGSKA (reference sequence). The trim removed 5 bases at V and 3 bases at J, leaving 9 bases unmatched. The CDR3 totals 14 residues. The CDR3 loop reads CSAGEQGWDYGYTF. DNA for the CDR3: TGCAGTGCTGGTGAACAGGGGTGGGACTATGGCTACACCTTC.

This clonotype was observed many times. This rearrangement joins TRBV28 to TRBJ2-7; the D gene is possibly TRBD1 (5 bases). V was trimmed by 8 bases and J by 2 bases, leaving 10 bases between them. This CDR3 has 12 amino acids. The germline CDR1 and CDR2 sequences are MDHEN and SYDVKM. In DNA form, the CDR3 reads TGTGCCAGCGCGGACACTGCCTACGAGCAGTACTTC. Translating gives CASADTAYEQYF.

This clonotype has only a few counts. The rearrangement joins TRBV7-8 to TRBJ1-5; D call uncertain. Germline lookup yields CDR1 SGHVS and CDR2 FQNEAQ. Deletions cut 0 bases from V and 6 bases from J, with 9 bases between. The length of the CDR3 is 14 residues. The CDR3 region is CASSLARGGQPQHF. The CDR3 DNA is TGTGCCAGCAGCTTAGCGCGGGGAGGTCAGCCCCAGCATTTT.

CDR3 coding DNA: TGTGCCAGCAGTTTGACAGGCGATTATAATTCACCCCTCCACTTT. This gives the protein CASSLTGDYNSPLHF. V is TRBV6-4 and J is TRBJ1-6; maybe TRBD1 (6 bases). This CDR3 contains 15 residues. Trimming cost V 5 bases and J 4 bases, with 12 bases left between them. The germline CDR1 and CDR2 sequences are MRHNA and SNTAGT.

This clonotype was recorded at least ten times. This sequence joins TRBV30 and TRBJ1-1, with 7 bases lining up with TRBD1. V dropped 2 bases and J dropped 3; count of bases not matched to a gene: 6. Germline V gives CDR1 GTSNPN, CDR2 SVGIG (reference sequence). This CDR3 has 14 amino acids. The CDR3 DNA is TGTGCCTGGAGTCCTAAGACAGGGTACACTGAAGCTTTCTTT. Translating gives CAWSPKTGYTEAFF.

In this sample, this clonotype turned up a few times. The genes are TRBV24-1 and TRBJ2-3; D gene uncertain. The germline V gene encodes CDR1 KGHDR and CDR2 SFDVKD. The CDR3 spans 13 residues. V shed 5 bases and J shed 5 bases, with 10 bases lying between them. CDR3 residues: CATSGELGDTQYF. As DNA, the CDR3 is TGTGCCACCAGTGGGGAATTGGGAGATACGCAGTATTTT.

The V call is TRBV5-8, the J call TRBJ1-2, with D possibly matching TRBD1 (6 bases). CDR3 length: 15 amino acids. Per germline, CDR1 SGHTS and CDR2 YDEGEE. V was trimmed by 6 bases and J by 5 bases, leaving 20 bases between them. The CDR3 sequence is CASTLRGGGWYGYTF. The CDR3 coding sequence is TGTGCCAGCACCCTGAGAGGGGGAGGTTGGTATGGCTACACCTTC.

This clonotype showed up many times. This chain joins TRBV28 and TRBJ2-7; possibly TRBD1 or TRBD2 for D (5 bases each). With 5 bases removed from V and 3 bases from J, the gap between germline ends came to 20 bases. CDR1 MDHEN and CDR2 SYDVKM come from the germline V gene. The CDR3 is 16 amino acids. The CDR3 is CASSPSYRGGHYEQYF. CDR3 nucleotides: TGTGCCAGCAGTCCCTCTTATCGTGGAGGACACTACGAGCAGTACTTC.

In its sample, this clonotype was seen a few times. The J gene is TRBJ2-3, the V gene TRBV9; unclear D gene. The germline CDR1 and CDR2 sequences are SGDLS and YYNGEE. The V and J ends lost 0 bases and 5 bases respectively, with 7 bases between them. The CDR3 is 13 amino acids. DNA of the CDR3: TGTGCCAGCAGCGTAGAGCTCGGAGATACGCAGTATTTT. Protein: CASSVELGDTQYF.

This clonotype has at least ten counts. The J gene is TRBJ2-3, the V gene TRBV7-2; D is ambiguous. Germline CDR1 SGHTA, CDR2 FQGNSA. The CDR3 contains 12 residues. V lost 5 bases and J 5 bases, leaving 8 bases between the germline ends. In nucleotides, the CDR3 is TGTGCCAGCAGCCCTCAACGAGATACGCAGTATTTT. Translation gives CASSPQRDTQYF.

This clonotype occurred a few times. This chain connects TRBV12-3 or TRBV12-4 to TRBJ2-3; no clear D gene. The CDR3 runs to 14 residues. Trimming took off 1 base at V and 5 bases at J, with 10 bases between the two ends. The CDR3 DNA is TGTGCCAGCAGTTTAGGCCATATTGGAGATACGCAGTATTTT. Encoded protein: CASSLGHIGDTQYF.

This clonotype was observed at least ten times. The CDR3 DNA sequence: TGTGCCAGCAGCCTCATGCGCGGGCAGTTCTTC. The encoded protein is CASSLMRGQFF. V usage is TRBV7-2 and J usage is TRBJ2-1; D is ambiguous. Looked up from germline, CDR1 is SGHTA and CDR2 is FQGNSA. The V and J ends lost 5 bases and 12 bases respectively, with 11 bases between them. The CDR3 runs to 11 residues.

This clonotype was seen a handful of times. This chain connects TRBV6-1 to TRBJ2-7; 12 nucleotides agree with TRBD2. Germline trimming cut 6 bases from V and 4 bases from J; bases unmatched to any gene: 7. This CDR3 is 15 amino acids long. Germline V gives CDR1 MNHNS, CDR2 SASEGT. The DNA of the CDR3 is TGTGCCAGCAGGTTCCAGACTAGCGGGGGATACGAGCAGTACTTC. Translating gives CASRFQTSGGYEQYF.

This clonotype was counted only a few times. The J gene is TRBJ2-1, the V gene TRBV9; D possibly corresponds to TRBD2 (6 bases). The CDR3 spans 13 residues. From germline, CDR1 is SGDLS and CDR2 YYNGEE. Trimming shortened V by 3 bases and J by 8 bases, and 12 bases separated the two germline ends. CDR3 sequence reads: CASSGRAVDEQFF. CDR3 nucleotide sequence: TGTGCCAGCAGCGGGAGGGCCGTCGATGAGCAGTTCTTC.

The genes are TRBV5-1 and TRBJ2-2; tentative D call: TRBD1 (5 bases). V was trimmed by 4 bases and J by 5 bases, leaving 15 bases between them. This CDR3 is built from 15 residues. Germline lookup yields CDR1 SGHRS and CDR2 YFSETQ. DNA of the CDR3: TGCGCCAGCAGCCCGGACGGACAAACTACCGGGGAGCTGTTTTTT. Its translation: CASSPDGQTTGELFF.

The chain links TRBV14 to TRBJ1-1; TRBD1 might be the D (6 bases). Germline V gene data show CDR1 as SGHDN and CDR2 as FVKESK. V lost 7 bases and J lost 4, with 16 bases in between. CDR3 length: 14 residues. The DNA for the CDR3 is TGTGCCAGCAAGGGGGGCGGAAGGATCACTGAAGCTTTCTTT. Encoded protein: CASKGGGRITEAFF.

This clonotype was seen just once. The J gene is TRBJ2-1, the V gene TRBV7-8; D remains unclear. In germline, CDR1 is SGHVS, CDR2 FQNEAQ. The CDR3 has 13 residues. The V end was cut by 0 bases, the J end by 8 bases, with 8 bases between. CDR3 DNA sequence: TGTGCCAGCAGCTTAGCGACTTTTTATGAGCAGTTCTTC. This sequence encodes CASSLATFYEQFF.

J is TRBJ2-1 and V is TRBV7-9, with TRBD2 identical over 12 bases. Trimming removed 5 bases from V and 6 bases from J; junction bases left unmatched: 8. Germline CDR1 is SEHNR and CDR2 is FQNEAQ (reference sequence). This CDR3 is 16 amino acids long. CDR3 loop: CASSRLAGVGVNEQFF. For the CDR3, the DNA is TGTGCCAGCAGCCGACTAGCGGGAGTAGGGGTCAATGAGCAGTTCTTC.

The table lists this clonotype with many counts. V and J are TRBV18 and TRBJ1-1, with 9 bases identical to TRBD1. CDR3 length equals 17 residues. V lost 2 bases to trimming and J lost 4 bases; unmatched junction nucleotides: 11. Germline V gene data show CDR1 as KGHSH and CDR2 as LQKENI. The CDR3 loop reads CASSPYGTGRFSTEAFF. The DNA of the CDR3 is TGTGCCAGCTCACCATACGGGACAGGGCGTTTTTCCACTGAAGCTTTCTTT.

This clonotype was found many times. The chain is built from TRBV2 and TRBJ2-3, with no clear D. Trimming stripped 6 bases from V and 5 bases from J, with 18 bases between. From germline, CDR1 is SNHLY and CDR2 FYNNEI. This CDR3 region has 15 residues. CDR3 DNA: TGTGCCAGCAGCGGCGGAACTTCCTCTGGAGATACGCAGTATTTT. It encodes CASSGGTSSGDTQYF.

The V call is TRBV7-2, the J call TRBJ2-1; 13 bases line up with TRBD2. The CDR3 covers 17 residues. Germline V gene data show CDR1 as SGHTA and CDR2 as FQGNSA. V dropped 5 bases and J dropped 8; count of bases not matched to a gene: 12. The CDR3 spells CASSPRRTSGRGHEQFF. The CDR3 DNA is TGTGCCAGCAGCCCAAGAAGGACTAGCGGGAGAGGGCATGAGCAGTTCTTC.

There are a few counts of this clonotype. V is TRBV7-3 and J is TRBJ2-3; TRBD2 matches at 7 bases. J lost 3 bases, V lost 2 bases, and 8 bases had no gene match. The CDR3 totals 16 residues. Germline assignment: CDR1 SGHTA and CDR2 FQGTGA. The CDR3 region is CASSLGPGLGTDTQYF. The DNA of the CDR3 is TGTGCCAGCAGCTTAGGCCCCGGACTAGGAACAGATACGCAGTATTTT.